The 31 T cell receptor beta chains below were found in one sample sequenced in a study of shared clonotypes between healthy human individuals. CD45RO-negative CD8 cells positively selected for CCR7 made up the naive population, which excluded terminally differentiated effector memory CD45RA+ cells. The data were produced by immunoSEQ multiplex PCR, yet TCRdb's version contains in-frame clones alone and is incomplete. The sample includes more than 2 million clones, around 95% of them seen just once. The sequenced material came from naive CD8+ T cells from PBMCs. Receptors originate from a man between 18 and 29 years old in good health. Some clones in this sample may be carry-over from other donors' samples.

For this clone: The same CDR3 arises from other DNA sequences in this sample as well. J is TRBJ2-7 and V is TRBV9; D unresolved. Germline lookup yields CDR1 SGDLS and CDR2 YYNGEE. V was cut by 3 bases and J by 1 base, with 5 bases left in between. The CDR3 spans 12 residues. CDR3 nucleotide sequence: TGTGCCAGCAGCGGGATTTCCTACGAGCAGTACTTC. It specifies CASSGISYEQYF.

V usage is TRBV5-1 and J usage is TRBJ1-1, with D uncertain. Germline lookup yields CDR1 SGHRS and CDR2 YFSETQ. The ends were cut back, 4 bases at V and 2 bases at J, with 9 bases in the middle. CDR3 length: 13 amino acids. The CDR3 loop is CASSGAENTEAFF. The DNA of the CDR3 is TGCGCCAGCAGCGGAGCGGAAAACACTGAAGCTTTCTTT.

This chain uses TRBV19 with TRBJ2-5; D assignment may be TRBD1 or TRBD2 (6 bases each). The V gene's germline CDR1 is LNHDA and CDR2 SQIVND (reference sequence). The CDR3 is made up of 13 amino acids. With 6 bases removed from V and 2 bases from J, the gap between germline ends came to 10 bases. The CDR3 DNA is TGTGCCAGTAGGGGGGCGGGACAAGAGACCCAGTACTTC. Residues: CASRGAGQETQYF.

This clone showed up just a few times. Other nucleotide sequences from this sample produce the same CDR3. The chain is built from TRBV28 and TRBJ1-5; D gene ambiguous. Trimming pared 2 bases from V and 2 bases from J, leaving 1 base between. CDR1 and CDR2 (germline): MDHEN, SYDVKM. CDR3 length equals 12 residues. CDR3 sequence reads: CASSLGNQPQHF. The CDR3 nucleotides read TGTGCCAGCAGTTTAGGCAATCAGCCCCAGCATTTT.

The rearrangement uses TRBV10-3 and TRBJ1-2; weak D call: TRBD1 (5 bases). The CDR3 runs to 13 residues. CDR1 and CDR2 (germline): ENHRY, SYGVKD. V gave up 7 bases and J gave up 3 bases, with 12 bases separating them. CDR3 DNA: TGTGCCATCACCCCAGACAGAGACTATGGCTACACCTTC. This translates into CAITPDRDYGYTF.

The CDR3 loop reads CSVEAGAYEQYF. Written as DNA, the CDR3 is TGCAGCGTTGAGGCAGGGGCCTACGAGCAGTACTTC. V gene TRBV29-1 combines with J gene TRBJ2-5; tentatively, D is TRBD1 (6 bases). Gene TRBJ2-7 matches the end of the DNA better, so the J call may be wrong. Germline V gene data show CDR1 as SQVTM and CDR2 as ANQGSEA. This CDR3 has 12 residues.

The V call is TRBV5-1, the J call TRBJ2-7; D could derive from TRBD1 or TRBD2 (5 bases each). V was pared by 4 bases and J by 2 bases, with 13 bases between. CDR1 SGHRS and CDR2 YFSETQ come from the germline V gene. The CDR3 loop spans 14 amino acids. CDR3 in DNA: TGCGCCAGCAGCAAACGGGACGGAACCTACGAGCAGTACTTC. It yields the protein CASSKRDGTYEQYF.

The chain joins TRBV6-1 to TRBJ2-7, with 9 bases that match TRBD2. Losses at the gene ends were 3 bases for V and 7 bases for J; bases not matched to a gene: 16. CDR1 and CDR2 from the germline V gene are MNHNS and SASEGT. The CDR3 is 17 amino acids. This CDR3 reads CASSDPGLAAASGEQYF. In DNA, the CDR3 is TGTGCCAGCAGTGACCCGGGACTAGCAGCCGCCTCGGGGGAGCAGTACTTC.

V gene TRBV4-1 combines with J gene TRBJ1-2, with D unresolved. The CDR3 has 16 amino acids. Germline-derived CDR1 and CDR2 are MGHRA and YSYEKL. V was trimmed by 1 base and J by 4 bases, leaving 16 bases between them. CDR3 coding DNA: TGCGCCAGCAGCCAAGGGGCAGCGACCCAAGGCTATGGCTACACCTTC. Translation: CASSQGAATQGYGYTF.

This chain uses TRBV4-3 with TRBJ2-7; tentative D call: TRBD1 (6 bases). In germline, CDR1 is LGHNA, CDR2 YSLEER. The CDR3 covers 15 residues. V was cut by 4 bases and J by 1 base, with 14 bases left in between. CDR3 in DNA: TGCGCCAGCAGCCGGGGGCGCGGAGAATCCTACGAGCAGTACTTC. Translated: CASSRGRGESYEQYF.

The rearrangement uses TRBV5-6 and TRBJ2-1, with 7 bases that match TRBD1. Germline loops: CDR1 SGHDT, CDR2 YYEEEE. This CDR3 has 16 amino acids. Trimming removed 4 bases from V and 7 bases from J; junction bases left unmatched: 14. In DNA form, the CDR3 reads TGTGCCAGCAGCCTTATGGCAGGGGGTGGGGTAAATGAGCAGTTCTTC. Its translation is CASSLMAGGGVNEQFF.

This clone was recorded a few times. The V gene is TRBV5-5, the J gene TRBJ2-7, with D uncertain. The V gene's germline CDR1 is SGHKS and CDR2 YYEKEE (reference sequence). V dropped 0 bases and J dropped 3 bases, with 7 bases sitting between them. The CDR3 spans 13 residues. CDR3 DNA sequence: TGTGCCAGCAGCTTGGTACAGAACTACGAGCAGTACTTC. This codes for CASSLVQNYEQYF.

This chain uses TRBV19 with TRBJ2-3; perhaps TRBD1 as D (5 bases). The CDR3 consists of 14 residues. CDR1 LNHDA and CDR2 SQIVND come from the germline V gene (reference sequence). The ends were cut back, 1 base at V and 4 bases at J, with 9 bases in the middle. CDR3 sequence reads: CASSIVYRSDTQYF. The CDR3 coding sequence is TGTGCCAGTAGTATAGTGTACAGGTCAGATACGCAGTATTTT.

The V call is TRBV7-8, the J call TRBJ2-1, with D possibly TRBD2 on 6 matching bases. CDR3 size: 16 residues. CDR1 is SGHVS, CDR2 FQNEAQ, per germline. With 6 bases removed from V and 3 bases from J, the gap between germline ends came to 18 bases. Here the CDR3 reads CASRLVEEGHYNEQFF. The CDR3 DNA reads as TGTGCCAGCAGGTTGGTAGAGGAGGGCCACTACAATGAGCAGTTCTTC.

The chain employs TRBV7-6 and TRBJ2-7; tentatively, D is TRBD2 (6 bases). Germline V gene lookup returns CDR1 SGHVS and CDR2 FNYEAQ. The ends were cut back, 3 bases at V and 1 base at J, with 13 bases in the middle. This CDR3 is 15 amino acids long. CDR3 bases: TGTGCCAGCAGCTTTAGGGGAGGCGTTTCCTACGAGCAGTACTTC. Protein: CASSFRGGVSYEQYF.

J is TRBJ1-1 and V is TRBV6-1, with D possibly matching TRBD1 (5 bases). Germline V lookup: CDR1 MNHNS, CDR2 SASEGT. Trimming stripped 0 bases from V and 10 bases from J, with 12 bases between. The CDR3 loop spans 13 amino acids. The CDR3 loop reads CASSEALAGRAFF. The CDR3 nucleotides read TGTGCCAGCAGTGAAGCGCTGGCAGGGAGAGCTTTCTTT.

This rearrangement joins TRBV7-8 to TRBJ1-3; D remains unclear. CDR3 length: 14 amino acids. The germline V gene encodes CDR1 SGHVS and CDR2 FQNEAQ. V was trimmed by 5 bases and J by 0 bases, leaving 8 bases between them. The CDR3 DNA reads TGTGCCAGCAGCGAGGGATACTCTGGAAACACCATATATTTT. Protein product: CASSEGYSGNTIYF.

V is TRBV7-9 and J is TRBJ2-2; TRBD2 aligns across 11 bases. CDR3 length: 17 amino acids. Germline CDR1 SEHNR, CDR2 FQNEAQ (reference sequence). V trimming: 2 bases; J trimming: 7 bases; junction bases outside the gene matches: 9. The CDR3 DNA follows: TGTGCCAGCAGCTTACTAGCGGGGGGTGCCACCGACGGGGAGCTGTTTTTT. It yields the protein CASSLLAGGATDGELFF.

This chain uses TRBV9 with TRBJ2-7; weak D call: TRBD2 (6 bases). This CDR3 spans 14 amino acids. Germline values: CDR1 SGDLS, CDR2 YYNGEE. Trimming took off 0 bases at V and 3 bases at J, with 10 bases between the two ends. The CDR3, as DNA: TGTGCCAGCAGCGTAGGAGGGACTCACTACGAGCAGTACTTC. Translating it yields CASSVGGTHYEQYF.

The chain carries TRBV27 and TRBJ2-6; D is unclear. Germline CDR1 reads MNHEY; CDR2 reads SMNVEV (reference sequence). There are 16 residues in the CDR3. V dropped 5 bases and J dropped 1 base, with 12 bases sitting between them. The CDR3 loop reads CASSAVGASGANVLTF. The CDR3, as DNA: TGTGCCAGCAGTGCGGTTGGCGCTTCTGGGGCCAACGTCCTGACTTTC.

The chain employs TRBV5-1 and TRBJ2-7, with D unresolved. The length of the CDR3 is 13 residues. The V end was cut by 4 bases, the J end by 2 bases, with 10 bases between. The germline CDR1 and CDR2 sequences are SGHRS and YFSETQ. CDR3 protein: CASSVSVTYEQYF. CDR3 nucleotide sequence: TGCGCCAGCAGCGTCTCAGTGACCTACGAGCAGTACTTC.

The rearrangement joins TRBV19 to TRBJ1-3; D gene uncertain. V dropped 5 bases and J dropped 0 bases, with 8 bases sitting between them. The CDR3 has 14 residues. Germline CDR1 LNHDA, CDR2 SQIVND (reference sequence). As DNA, the CDR3 is TGTGCCAGTAGTTTCCGCGGCTCTGGAAACACCATATATTTT. This gives the protein CASSFRGSGNTIYF. The variable domain in full, completed from reference TRBV19 and TRBJ1-3, reads DGGITQSPKYLFRKEGQNVTLSCEQNLNHDAMYWYRQDPGQGLRLIYYSQIVNDFQKGDIAEGYSVSREKKESFPLTVTSAQKNPTAFYLCASSFRGSGNTIYFGEGSWLTVV.

The CDR3 sequence is CASNHAGGDTGELFF. DNA of the CDR3: TGTGCCAGCAATCACGCCGGGGGAGACACCGGGGAGCTGTTTTTT. The rearrangement links TRBV28 to TRBJ2-2; D might be TRBD2 (6 bases). The CDR3 consists of 15 residues. Germline V CDR1 and CDR2: MDHEN, SYDVKM. The V end lost 7 bases, the J end lost 3 bases, and 15 bases lay between the germline ends.

The chain has TRBV9 and TRBJ2-1; D is unclear. The CDR3 has 15 amino acids. Germline CDR1 is SGDLS and CDR2 is YYNGEE. With 0 bases removed from V and 7 bases from J, the gap between germline ends came to 14 bases. CDR3 protein: CASSVARVGQNEQFF. CDR3 in DNA: TGTGCCAGCAGCGTAGCTAGGGTCGGCCAGAATGAGCAGTTCTTC.

Turning to this clone: The sample carries other DNA sequences with the same CDR3. This rearrangement joins TRBV13 to TRBJ2-7, with a weak D call TRBD1 (5 bases). Germline V gene lookup returns CDR1 PRHDT and CDR2 FYEKMQ (reference sequence). Trimming pared 1 base from V and 1 base from J, leaving 5 bases between. CDR3 length equals 13 residues. The CDR3: CASSLDRSYEQYF. The CDR3 DNA sequence: TGTGCCAGCAGCTTAGACAGGTCCTACGAGCAGTACTTC.

The chain combines TRBV5-6 with TRBJ1-2; D perhaps matches TRBD1 (5 bases). The germline V gene encodes CDR1 SGHDT and CDR2 YYEEEE. This CDR3 region has 16 residues. V was shortened by 1 base and J by 5 bases, with 18 bases between the two germline ends. Here the CDR3 DNA reads TGTGCCAGCAGCTTGTTACTCCAGGGCCTGCTTTATGGCTACACCTTC. Translation: CASSLLLQGLLYGYTF.

J is TRBJ2-5 and V is TRBV4-3, with 8 bases matching TRBD2. The CDR3 covers 15 residues. Germline loops: CDR1 LGHNA, CDR2 YSLEER. Trimming at V came to 4 bases and at J to 4 bases, leaving 8 bases not matched to a gene. CDR3 DNA: TGCGCCAGCAGCCGCCTTAGCGGGAAAGGAGAGACCCAGTACTTC. Its protein product is CASSRLSGKGETQYF.

The chain links TRBV28 to TRBJ2-7, with D perhaps TRBD1 or TRBD2 (5 bases each). Trimming took 4 bases from V and 3 from J, leaving 16 bases between them. The CDR3 sequence is 15 residues long. Germline CDR1 and CDR2: MDHEN and SYDVKM. CDR3 sequence (DNA): TGTGCCAGCAGTTCCGGGGACCGCGAGTTCTACGAGCAGTACTTC. Translating gives CASSSGDREFYEQYF. Full variable domain (missing parts from reference TRBV28 and TRBJ2-7): DVKVTQSSRYLVKRTGEKVFLECVQDMDHENMFWYRQDPGLGLRLIYFSYDVKMKEKGDIPEGYSVSREKKERFSLILESASTNQTSMYLCASSSGDREFYEQYFGPGTRLTVT.

This clone was seen only once. V gene TRBV9 combines with J gene TRBJ1-3; D is unresolved. Germline CDR1 and CDR2: SGDLS and YYNGEE. The length of the CDR3 is 14 residues. Trimming pared 4 bases from V and 3 bases from J, leaving 11 bases between. This CDR3 is CASSPGRNGNTIYF. The DNA of the CDR3 is TGTGCCAGCAGCCCTGGGAGGAATGGAAACACCATATATTTT.

The chain recombines TRBV4-2 with TRBJ2-7; 9 bases agree with TRBD1. The CDR3 is made up of 15 amino acids. V lost 0 bases to trimming and J lost 4 bases; unmatched junction nucleotides: 4. CDR1 is LGHNA, CDR2 YNFKEQ, per germline. The DNA of the CDR3 is TGTGCCAGCAGCCAAGATAGGGACAGGGTTTACGAGCAGTACTTC. Its protein product is CASSQDRDRVYEQYF.

The chain combines TRBV27 with TRBJ2-3; 10 bases align to TRBD2. CDR3 length: 17 residues. The germline V gene has CDR1 MNHEY and CDR2 SMNVEV (reference sequence). The ends lost 0 bases at V and 6 bases at J; junction bases unmatched: 9. The CDR3 region is CASSLSPGLAHSDTQYF. CDR3 nucleotide sequence: TGTGCCAGCAGTTTATCGCCGGGACTAGCGCACTCTGATACGCAGTATTTT.